This TCR beta chain stems from a study of T cell changes during pregnancy in multiple sclerosis. Germline lookup yields CDR1 SGHAT and CDR2 FQDESV (reference sequence). With V trimmed by 1 base and J by 2 bases, 2 bases remained unmatched. The CDR3 covers 14 residues. The data were produced by immunoSEQ multiplex PCR, yet TCRdb's version contains in-frame clones alone and is incomplete. The table shows fewer than 50,000 clones, with 90% occurring only once. The receptor comes from a female donor with multiple sclerosis, enrolled in a pregnancy study. V and J are TRBV11-1 and TRBJ2-7, with 7 bases that match TRBD1. The sample in question was CD8+ T cells from peripheral blood mononuclear cells, obtained in the first trimester of pregnancy. CDR3 nucleotide sequence: TGTGCCAGCAGCTTAGAGGACAGGACCTACGAGCAGTACTTC. Encoded protein: CASSLEDRTYEQYF.